This T cell receptor beta chain was documented in a study of cytomegalovirus exposure and HLA in healthy donors. The CDR3 contains 13 residues. Deletions cut 1 base from V and 2 bases from J, with 6 bases between. Germline lookup yields CDR1 SGHVS and CDR2 FNYEAQ. This clone appeared once. Its antigen is unknown. Study conclusions and caveats: Rarity held for most TCR sequences, but there were some public TCRs that occurred in many donors. Altogether, 150 to 200 TCR beta chains were recorded as cytomegalovirus-associated. As was reported, the HLA-A and HLA-B alleles of most subjects were accurately predicted from TCR beta sequences.

The PCR had 60 Vbeta and 13 Jbeta primers. The assay was immunoSEQ multiplex PCR, and TCRdb's table has in-frame clones only and misses some. The sample records a few hundred thousand clones, 80% being singletons. Source material: PBMCs. The chain uses TRBV7-6 and TRBJ2-7; tentatively, D is TRBD1 (6 bases). The receptor comes from a girl aged 2-15 years in good health and CMV-seronegative. CDR3 nucleotide sequence: TGTGCCAGCAGCTTAGGGGACACCTACGAGCAGTACTTC. Residues: CASSLGDTYEQYF.